The following is a TCR beta chain sequence with its context. Its antigen is unknown. No qualities accompany the bases; no much larger clone lies one base away. These data are taken from a study of response to subunit inactivated influenza vaccine (dated by TCRdb to 2016 to 2018). For the study in its entirety: The study used deep quantitative T cell receptor repertoire profiling to track responses to a trivalent subunit inactivated influenza vaccine.

Study-wide conclusions, independent of this receptor: The authors suggested that each seasonal influenza vaccination may recruit only a limited number of new T cells.

The CDR3 numbers 16 residues from cysteine through phenylalanine. Left in the record is the CDR3 DNA by itself, 48 bases read in frame from the first base. V is cut back by 3 bases and J by 7 bases, with 9 bases in the junction unmatched. Per the germline V gene, SGHTA is the CDR1 and FQGNSA is the CDR2. The library was built by means of RT-PCR. For sequencing, an Illumina HiSeq 2500 was employed. TCRdb ran its own pipeline on the public reads, namely fastp trimming at Q25 and MiXCR clone calling, and kept in-frame beta chains. CDR3 protein sequences are deduplicated, and each keeps its most common genes and DNA. In all, the sample holds 550,000 to 600,000 distinct CDR3 sequences, and 12% of those were seen once. The ten largest clones add up to 9.5% to 13% of the sample.

The rearrangement joined TRBV7-2 to TRBJ2-2; 9 bases in between match TRBD1. This receptor was taken from a man in his fifties who received an inactivated influenza vaccine. Donor details come from another sample of the same person, matched by shared clones. Sequenced material: PBMCs from blood, taken on the day of vaccination. The CDR3: CASSLRTGDLSGELFF. The nucleotide sequence reads TGTGCCAGCAGCTTGAGGACAGGGGATTTGAGCGGGGAGCTGTTTTTT.